A single sample is the source of the 16 T cell receptor beta chains below, sequenced in a study of blood T cell repertoires in COVID-19. TCRdb's table, derived via immunoSEQ multiplex PCR, lists solely in-frame clones and lacks some. The table has about 460,000 clones, 70% to 90% seen once. The specimen sequenced was PBMCs or T cells enriched from blood (not recorded which). Receptor source: a woman in her sixties who had recovered from COVID-19.

The rearrangement uses TRBV5-6 and TRBJ1-6; TRBD1 matches 7 bases. J gave up 6 bases and V 1 base, and 4 bases lay outside the gene matches. The length of the CDR3 is 15 residues. Germline CDR1 and CDR2: SGHDT and YYEEEE. The CDR3: CASSLYGTANSPLHF. CDR3 DNA: TGTGCCAGCAGCTTGTACGGGACAGCTAATTCACCCCTCCACTTT. Full variable domain (outside the CDR3, taken from reference TRBV5-6 and TRBJ1-6): DAGVTQSPTHLIKTRGQQVTLRCSPKSGHDTVSWYQQALGQGPQFIFQYYEEEERQRGNFPDRFSGHQFPNYSSELNVNALLLGDSALYLCASSLYGTANSPLHFGNGTRLTVT.

This sequence joins TRBV4-1 and TRBJ1-5; maybe TRBD1 (6 bases). Germline lookup yields CDR1 MGHRA and CDR2 YSYEKL. CDR3 size: 16 residues. The ends were cut back, 4 bases at V and 7 bases at J, with 20 bases in the middle. The CDR3 region has the DNA TGCGCCAGCAGCCTGCGGACGGGGGGCTGGGAACAGCCCCAGCATTTT. Translated, it gives CASSLRTGGWEQPQHF.

This sequence joins TRBV24-1 and TRBJ1-5; 10 nucleotides line up with TRBD1. This CDR3 contains 13 residues. J gave up 7 bases and V 9 bases, and 5 bases lay outside the gene matches. Germline V gene sequence: CDR1 KGHDR, CDR2 SFDVKD. In DNA form, the CDR3 reads TGTGCCACCGGGACAGGGGCAAGGCAGCCCCAGCATTTT. Its translation is CATGTGARQPQHF.

The chain joins TRBV6-1 to TRBJ1-1; D is possibly TRBD1 (6 bases). The CDR3 loop spans 12 amino acids. Germline V gene lookup returns CDR1 MNHNS and CDR2 SASEGT. V dropped 11 bases and J dropped 4 bases, with 14 bases sitting between them. CDR3 residues: CAATGRGTEAFF. The CDR3 region has the DNA TGTGCCGCCACAGGGAGGGGCACTGAAGCTTTCTTT.

Details on this clone: Distinct nucleotide sequences in the sample also encode this CDR3. The chain is built from TRBV10-3 and TRBJ1-1, with no clear D. This CDR3 is 13 amino acids long. V was shortened by 3 bases and J by 5 bases, with 10 bases between the two germline ends. Germline assignment: CDR1 ENHRY and CDR2 SYGVKD. The CDR3 sequence is CAISESTGTEAFF. Written as DNA, the CDR3 is TGTGCCATCAGTGAATCGACGGGGACTGAAGCTTTCTTT.

The chain has TRBV19 and TRBJ1-1; 9 bases match TRBD1. Germline V gene data show CDR1 as LNHDA and CDR2 as SQIVND (reference sequence). The J segment lost 4 bases and the V segment lost 4 bases, leaving 4 bases of the junction unmatched. The CDR3 sequence is 14 residues long. CDR3 nucleotide sequence: TGTGCCAGTAGTAACAGGGGGCTCGTCACTGAAGCTTTCTTT. This sequence encodes CASSNRGLVTEAFF. The full variable domain, in which reference TRBV19 and TRBJ1-1 provide the parts outside the CDR3, is DGGITQSPKYLFRKEGQNVTLSCEQNLNHDAMYWYRQDPGQGLRLIYYSQIVNDFQKGDIAEGYSVSREKKESFPLTVTSAQKNPTAFYLCASSNRGLVTEAFFGQGTRLTVV.

V gene TRBV2 combines with J gene TRBJ1-5; 8 bases fit TRBD1. Trimming took 7 bases from V and 6 from J; bases not matched to a gene: 8. Per germline, CDR1 SNHLY and CDR2 FYNNEI. This CDR3 spans 14 amino acids. The CDR3 bases are TGTGCCAGCACCGGACAGGGTGCGGGTCAGCCCCAGCATTTT. It yields the protein CASTGQGAGQPQHF.

This chain links TRBV7-7 with TRBJ2-7; 7 bases are shared with TRBD1. The CDR3 totals 15 residues. V trimming: 5 bases; J trimming: 3 bases; junction bases outside the gene matches: 10. Germline values: CDR1 SSHAT, CDR2 FNYEAQ (reference sequence). CDR3 sequence: CASSRNRDSYYEQYV. CDR3 nucleotide sequence: TGTGCCAGCAGCCGTAACCGGGACAGTTACTACGAGCAGTACGTC.

V and J are TRBV3-1 (or the pseudogene TRBV3-2) and TRBJ2-7; the match to TRBD1 covers 9 bases. The germline CDR1 and CDR2 sequences are LGHDT and YNNKEL (reference sequence). There are 14 residues in the CDR3. After removal of 3 bases from V and 1 base from J, the junction contained 1 base not matched to a gene. The CDR3 spells CASSQGQGSYEQYV. In DNA form, the CDR3 reads TGTGCCAGCAGCCAGGGACAGGGATCCTACGAGCAGTACGTC.

The rearrangement links TRBV5-1 to TRBJ2-2; tentatively, D is TRBD1 (6 bases). This CDR3 is 13 amino acids long. The germline CDR1 and CDR2 sequences are SGHRS and YFSETQ. Trimming took off 0 bases at V and 8 bases at J, with 8 bases between the two ends. The CDR3 DNA reads as TGCGCCAGCAGCTTGGCCGGACAGGGGGAGCTGTTTTTT. It yields the protein CASSLAGQGELFF.

The chain recombines TRBV2 with TRBJ2-1; no firm D call. Between the trimmed V and J ends, which lost 2 bases and 2 bases, there was a span of 13 bases. Germline loops: CDR1 SNHLY, CDR2 FYNNEI. The CDR3 length is 16 residues. The CDR3 reads CASSETPLRAYNEQFF. CDR3 in DNA: TGTGCCAGCAGTGAAACTCCCCTTCGTGCCTACAATGAGCAGTTCTTC.

The rearrangement joins TRBV24-1 to TRBJ1-5; 9 bases fit TRBD1. The CDR3 runs 14 residues. Germline-derived CDR1 and CDR2 are KGHDR and SFDVKD. With 4 bases clipped from V and 6 bases from J, the junction kept 3 bases outside the gene matches. The CDR3 nucleotides read TGTGCCACCAGTGACGGACAGGGGACTCAGCCCCAGCATTTT. This encodes CATSDGQGTQPQHF.

The gene calls are TRBV6-2 or TRBV6-3 and TRBJ2-1; 11 nucleotides line up with TRBD1. CDR1 and CDR2 (germline): MNHEY, SVGEGT. This CDR3 comprises 15 residues. Unmatched junction bases numbered 1, after V lost 2 bases and J lost 4 bases. The CDR3 loop is CASSYGQGAYNEQFF. CDR3 DNA: TGTGCCAGCAGTTACGGACAGGGGGCTTACAATGAGCAGTTCTTC.

J is TRBJ2-2 and V is TRBV4-1; 7 nucleotides align to TRBD1. Germline values: CDR1 MGHRA, CDR2 YSYEKL. The CDR3 runs to 17 residues. Unmatched junction bases numbered 6, after V lost 1 base and J lost 1 base. The CDR3 here is CASSQGGRGKNTGELFF. In nucleotides, the CDR3 is TGCGCCAGCAGCCAAGGGGGCAGGGGGAAGAACACCGGGGAGCTGTTTTTT.

The chain links TRBV18 to TRBJ1-4; 7 bases align to TRBD1. With V trimmed by 6 bases and J by 8 bases, 9 bases remained unmatched. Looked up from germline, CDR1 is KGHSH and CDR2 is LQKENI. The CDR3 is made up of 14 amino acids. DNA of the CDR3: TGTGCCAGCTCTCCTAAAGGGACAGAGGAAAAACTGTTTTTT. This codes for CASSPKGTEEKLFF.

Only one count was recorded for this clone. The J gene is TRBJ1-2, the V gene TRBV15; a weak D match, TRBD1 (6 bases). Trimming stripped 1 base from V and 8 bases from J, with 17 bases between. Germline CDR1 LNHNV, CDR2 YYDKDF (reference sequence). CDR3 length equals 15 residues. This CDR3 reads CATSRGPNREGGYTF. The CDR3 DNA follows: TGTGCCACCAGCAGAGGGCCAAACAGGGAAGGGGGCTACACCTTC.